This T cell receptor beta chain was obtained from a study of blood T cell repertoires in COVID-19 (dated by TCRdb to 2020 to 2021). About the full investigation: The collaborator samples originated in the United States, Italy and Spain and spanned the acute and convalescent phases of COVID-19. The prospective study material was composed of cDNA or gDNA derived from T cells, B-cell-depleted T cells, or PBMCs. The samples were drawn from the first 160 participants of the ongoing ImmuneRACE study and from about 1,200 subjects provided by 6 global collaborators. Subjects who had been exposed to COVID-19, were actively infected with it, or had recovered from it provided the deeply sampled blood TCRbeta repertoires that made up the dataset. HLA class I and class II types, where available, came from metadata supplied by the sample provider rather than from assay-based typing. The repertoires were made available in a free public database intended to serve as a resource for research on the immune response to SARS-CoV-2. Nearly every sample came with metadata listing a de-identified subject ID, COVID-19 status, age in years and sex.

Each collaborating institution followed its own protocols to collect whole blood in K2EDTA tubes. For TCRbeta analysis, collaborator samples were shipped as frozen whole blood, as isolated PBMCs, or as DNA extracted from either sample type. Results the study describes overall, beyond this receptor: The quantity of clinical and demographic metadata differed by source and by participant and was supplied without curation.

With regard to this clone: The antigen it recognizes is unknown. Base qualities were left out, and no much larger clone turns up one base away.

TCRbeta CDR3 regions were amplified from genomic DNA using the immunoSEQ Assay, a bias-controlled multiplex PCR. In the paper's pipeline: Within the assay, amplification of reference gene primers was used to estimate how many nucleated cells each sample contained. To quantify the absolute abundance of each unique TCRbeta CDR3 rearrangement, sequence reads were collapsed and filtered. For each sample, productive Simpson clonality was calculated as the square root of Simpson's diversity index across productive rearrangements. This is the immuneACCESS table as TCRdb keeps it, with only in-frame sequences that have V and J called. A part of the clones is gone; compared with another copy, unresolved V genes explain less than half, and the rest is unexplained. The V and J calls and clone size were taken over from that table, and D and trimming were inferred from the DNA. The sample contains some 130,000 clones, over 80% of them found a single time. The ten largest clones represent approximately 2% of the sample.

The source material was peripheral blood. This receptor was taken from a man between 65 and 79 years old with acute or convalescent COVID-19.

The CDR3 region has the sequence CASSEPRGLLVNTEAFF. The nucleotide sequence reads TGCGCCAGCAGTGAGCCCAGGGGGCTCCTAGTGAACACTGAAGCTTTCTTT. Recombination connected TRBV10-2 to TRBJ1-1, and TRBD1 aligns with 8 junction nucleotides. Here V drops 2 bases and J drops 0 bases, and the junction holds 8 bases not matched to any gene. The germline V gene supplies CDR1 WSHSY and CDR2 SAAADI. The CDR3 numbers 17 residues from cysteine through phenylalanine. Only CDR3 DNA is held: 51 bases, read in frame from base 1.